This T cell receptor beta chain was recovered during a study of blood T cell repertoires in COVID-19. Study summary: COVID-19 samples, acute and convalescent, were from the United States, Italy and Spain.

Libraries were prepared by immunoSEQ multiplex PCR; TCRdb keeps only in-frame clonotypes and omits some of them. Of 100,000 to 150,000 clones in the sample, roughly 83% were seen once. The ends were cut back, 3 bases at V and 5 bases at J, with 13 bases in the middle. CDR1 and CDR2 from the germline V gene are MNHEY and SMNVEV (reference sequence). This CDR3 contains 14 residues. The source of this sequence is a man aged 35 to 55 with active or convalescent COVID-19. This sequence joins TRBV27 and TRBJ1-1; D possibly corresponds to TRBD1 (6 bases). The sample comprised peripheral blood. CDR3 DNA: TGTGCCAGCAGTTTGGAGGGGGGGAGGACTGAAGCTTTCTTT. It encodes CASSLEGGRTEAFF.